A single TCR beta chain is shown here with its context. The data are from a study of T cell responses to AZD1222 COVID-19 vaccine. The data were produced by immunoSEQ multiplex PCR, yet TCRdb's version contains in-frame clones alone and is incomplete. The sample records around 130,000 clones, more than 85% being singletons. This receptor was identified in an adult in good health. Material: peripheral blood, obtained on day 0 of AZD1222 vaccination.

CDR3 DNA sequence: TGTGCTAGTGGTTTCGACCGGGACAGGGCGTCCCACGAGCAGTACTTC. Protein product: CASGFDRDRASHEQYF. V is TRBV12-5 and J is TRBJ2-7; the match to TRBD1 covers 9 bases. CDR1 and CDR2 from the germline V gene are LGHNT and FRNRAP. V lost 3 bases and J lost 5; bases outside the gene matches: 11. The CDR3 spans 16 residues.